One and the same sample provided the 7 T cell receptor beta chains below, sequenced in a study of blood T cell repertoires in COVID-19. Clones were sequenced by immunoSEQ multiplex PCR, and TCRdb holds only the in-frame ones, with some missing. This sample has about 97,000 clones, with around 90% found just once. The sample was peripheral blood. These receptors all stem from a man in his fifties with acute or convalescent COVID-19.

The chain is built from TRBV18 and TRBJ1-6, with a possible D match to TRBD1 (6 bases). CDR1 is KGHSH, CDR2 LQKENI, per germline. Trimming took 0 bases from V and 10 from J, leaving 16 bases between them. The CDR3 totals 16 residues. The CDR3 bases are TGTGCCAGCTCACCACCGGGAGACAGGACGGTATCACCCCTCCACTTT. Protein: CASSPPGDRTVSPLHF.

The chain couples TRBV27 to TRBJ1-5; 9 positions match TRBD1. With 5 bases clipped from V and 4 bases from J, the junction kept 6 bases outside the gene matches. This CDR3 is 15 amino acids long. CDR1 is MNHEY and CDR2 is SMNVEV in the germline V gene (reference sequence). CDR3 amino acids: CASSPTGGWNQPQHF. In DNA form, the CDR3 reads TGTGCCAGCAGTCCAACAGGGGGCTGGAATCAGCCCCAGCATTTT.

J is TRBJ1-2 and V is TRBV7-9; D is possibly TRBD1 (6 bases). The length of the CDR3 is 12 residues. Germline loops: CDR1 SEHNR, CDR2 FQNEAQ (reference sequence). V was clipped by 4 bases and J by 5 bases, with 8 bases between them. CDR3 protein: CASSSTGYGYTF. The CDR3 DNA reads TGTGCCAGCAGCTCCACAGGGTATGGCTACACCTTC.

This clone was observed once. This rearrangement joins TRBV6-5 to TRBJ1-5; D is unresolved. V was trimmed by 7 bases and J by 6 bases, leaving 13 bases between them. The germline V gene encodes CDR1 MNHEY and CDR2 SVGAGI. The CDR3 sequence is 13 residues long. In DNA, the CDR3 is TGTGCCAGCACCCCGGGGAGATCTCAGCCCCAGCATTTT. It is translated as CASTPGRSQPQHF.

V usage is TRBV19 and J usage is TRBJ1-6; 11 nucleotides line up with TRBD1. The CDR3 runs 16 residues. CDR1 and CDR2 from the germline V gene are LNHDA and SQIVND (reference sequence). J lost 10 bases, V lost 4 bases, and 9 bases had no gene match. The CDR3 coding sequence is TGTGCCAGTAGTACGGTGGGACAGGGGGGAAGATCACCCCTCCACTTT. This codes for CASSTVGQGGRSPLHF. The variable domain in full, completed from reference TRBV19 and TRBJ1-6, reads DGGITQSPKYLFRKEGQNVTLSCEQNLNHDAMYWYRQDPGQGLRLIYYSQIVNDFQKGDIAEGYSVSREKKESFPLTVTSAQKNPTAFYLCASSTVGQGGRSPLHFGNGTRLTVT.

The chain recombines TRBV2 with TRBJ2-2; tentative D call: TRBD1 (6 bases). CDR1 is SNHLY and CDR2 is FYNNEI in the germline V gene. V was pared by 7 bases and J by 4 bases, with 13 bases between. CDR3 length: 14 amino acids. CDR3 protein: CASITGFGTGELFF. The CDR3 region has the DNA TGTGCCAGCATCACAGGGTTCGGCACCGGGGAGCTGTTTTTT.

This sequence joins TRBV3-1 (or the pseudogene TRBV3-2) and TRBJ2-1, with TRBD2 matching 9 bases. In germline, CDR1 is LGHDT, CDR2 YNNKEL (reference sequence). The length of the CDR3 is 16 residues. V shed 1 base and J 10 bases; nucleotides not matched to a gene: 11. In DNA form, the CDR3 reads TGTGCCAGCAGCCAAGGTGTTCGCGGGGGGGCCCGGGAGCAGTTCTTC. Encoded protein: CASSQGVRGGAREQFF.